Following are 14 T cell receptor beta chains from one sample sequenced in a study of blood T cell repertoires in COVID-19. Clones were sequenced by immunoSEQ multiplex PCR, and TCRdb holds only the in-frame ones, with some missing. The data contain fewer than 110,000 clones, roughly 87% of them seen just once; the ten biggest clones take up more than 5.5%. Sequencing was carried out using peripheral blood. Source of these receptors: a human donor in a cohort sampled during active COVID-19.

The rearrangement uses TRBV19 and TRBJ1-1, with 9 bases identical to TRBD1. Germline V gene sequence: CDR1 LNHDA, CDR2 SQIVND (reference sequence). V lost 8 bases and J lost 4; bases outside the gene matches: 5. The CDR3 spans 13 residues. The CDR3 protein is CASGQGKGTEAFF. The DNA of the CDR3 is TGTGCCAGTGGACAGGGGAAGGGCACTGAAGCTTTCTTT.

This clone was counted a single time. V is TRBV13 and J is TRBJ2-3, with D possibly being TRBD1 (6 bases). The CDR3 has 19 amino acids. The germline gives CDR1 PRHDT, CDR2 FYEKMQ (reference sequence). Trimming left V 1 base short and J 1 base short, with 21 bases between. CDR3 loop: CASSLVEGLGDTGTDTQYF. CDR3 DNA sequence: TGTGCCAGCAGCTTAGTAGAGGGTTTGGGGGACACAGGCACAGATACGCAGTATTTT.

This clone was seen just once. J is TRBJ2-7 and V is TRBV7-9; D is unresolved. Germline loops: CDR1 SEHNR, CDR2 FQNEAQ (reference sequence). There are 15 residues in the CDR3. Deletions cut 4 bases from V and 2 bases from J, with 15 bases between. The CDR3 DNA reads as TGTGCCAGCAGCTCCACAAGTAACCGCCCCTACGAGCAGTACTTC. Amino acid sequence: CASSSTSNRPYEQYF.

The chain carries TRBV27 and TRBJ2-7; 7 nucleotides match TRBD1. Trimming took 6 bases from V and 1 from J; bases not matched to a gene: 6. This CDR3 contains 14 residues. CDR1 is MNHEY, CDR2 SMNVEV, per germline (reference sequence). CDR3 loop: CASSPGTESYEQYF. CDR3 sequence (DNA): TGTGCCAGCAGCCCCGGGACAGAGTCCTACGAGCAGTACTTC.

The V call is TRBV30, the J call TRBJ2-7, with 8 nucleotides matching TRBD1. J lost 3 bases, V lost 4 bases, and 11 bases had no gene match. CDR3 size: 15 residues. The germline CDR1 and CDR2 sequences are GTSNPN and SVGIG (reference sequence). CDR3 in DNA: TGTGCCTGGACTGGGACAGGCCACCATCGCTACGAGCAGTACTTC. Translating it yields CAWTGTGHHRYEQYF. Looking up the rest from reference TRBV30 and TRBJ2-7 gives the full variable domain: SQTIHQWPATLVQPVGSPLSLECTVEGTSNPNLYWYRQAAGRGLQLLFYSVGIGQISSEVPQNLSASRPQDRQFILSSKKLLLSDSGFYLCAWTGTGHHRYEQYFGPGTRLTVT.

This chain joins TRBV6-5 and TRBJ1-5; 9 positions match TRBD1. From germline, CDR1 is MNHEY and CDR2 SVGAGI. The CDR3 spans 15 residues. Trimming took 6 bases from V and 2 from J; bases not matched to a gene: 5. DNA of the CDR3: TGTGCCAGCAGGGACAGGGGTGAAGGCAATCAGCCCCAGCATTTT. Translation: CASRDRGEGNQPQHF.

The J gene is TRBJ2-5, the V gene TRBV19; D is possibly TRBD2 (6 bases). Germline V gene sequence: CDR1 LNHDA, CDR2 SQIVND (reference sequence). The ends were cut back, 4 bases at V and 1 base at J, with 13 bases in the middle. CDR3 length equals 15 residues. The CDR3 DNA sequence: TGTGCCAGTAGTACCCCGGGACTGCGCCAAGAGACCCAGTACTTC. Amino acids: CASSTPGLRQETQYF.

V usage is TRBV5-6 and J usage is TRBJ1-1; D is unresolved. The CDR3 sequence is 15 residues long. Trimming cost V 4 bases and J 4 bases, with 17 bases left between them. Germline CDR1 and CDR2: SGHDT and YYEEEE. CDR3 nucleotides: TGTGCCAGCAGCCTCCCCGTGGACTTGGGCACTGAAGCTTTCTTT. It codes for CASSLPVDLGTEAFF.

The rearrangement links TRBV6-5 to TRBJ2-7; the match to TRBD2 covers 10 bases. V lost 5 bases to trimming and J lost 2 bases; unmatched junction nucleotides: 3. The CDR3 has 14 amino acids. The germline V gene encodes CDR1 MNHEY and CDR2 SVGAGI. The CDR3 bases are TGTGCCAGCAGTCGGACTAGCGGAACCTACGAGCAGTACTTC. This sequence encodes CASSRTSGTYEQYF.

The gene calls are TRBV5-1 and TRBJ2-6, with 7 bases identical to TRBD1. With V trimmed by 6 bases and J by 4 bases, 4 bases remained unmatched. This CDR3 spans 14 amino acids. The germline V gene has CDR1 SGHRS and CDR2 YFSETQ. This chain's CDR3 is CASTQGSGANVLTF. The CDR3 DNA sequence: TGCGCCAGCACACAGGGGTCAGGGGCCAACGTCCTGACTTTC. The variable domain in full, with the rest retrieved from reference TRBV5-1 and TRBJ2-6, is KAGVTQTPRYLIKTRGQQVTLSCSPISGHRSVSWYQQTPGQGLQFLFEYFSETQRNKGNFPGRFSGRQFSNSRSEMNVSTLELGDSALYLCASTQGSGANVLTFGAGSRLTVL.

The gene calls are TRBV28 and TRBJ2-5; TRBD1 might be the D (6 bases). The germline gives CDR1 MDHEN, CDR2 SYDVKM. The CDR3 is 14 amino acids. V lost 6 bases and J lost 9, with 20 bases in between. The CDR3 loop reads CASSPPTGLAAQYF. CDR3 bases: TGTGCCAGCAGCCCCCCCACAGGGCTGGCGGCCCAGTACTTC. Filled out from reference TRBV28 and TRBJ2-5, the complete variable domain reads DVKVTQSSRYLVKRTGEKVFLECVQDMDHENMFWYRQDPGLGLRLIYFSYDVKMKEKGDIPEGYSVSREKKERFSLILESASTNQTSMYLCASSPPTGLAAQYFGPGTRLLVL.

The chain couples TRBV3-1 (or the pseudogene TRBV3-2) to TRBJ2-7; no firm D call. CDR1 is LGHDT, CDR2 YNNKEL, per germline (reference sequence). Trimming cost V 5 bases and J 0 bases, with 5 bases left between them. This CDR3 has 12 residues. The CDR3 sequence: CASSDNSYEQYF. In nucleotides, the CDR3 is TGTGCCAGCAGCGACAACTCCTACGAGCAGTACTTC.

V usage is TRBV5-1 and J usage is TRBJ1-3; possible D gene TRBD1, 6 bases. Germline CDR1 and CDR2: SGHRS and YFSETQ. The V end lost 3 bases, the J end lost 0 bases, and 10 bases lay between the germline ends. This CDR3 region has 15 residues. Written as DNA, the CDR3 is TGCGCCAGCAGCTCGCAGGGGAACTCTGGAAACACCATATATTTT. This codes for CASSSQGNSGNTIYF.

V is TRBV9 and J is TRBJ1-1; D is unresolved. Germline-derived CDR1 and CDR2 are SGDLS and YYNGEE. Trimming took off 0 bases at V and 1 base at J, with 10 bases between the two ends. This CDR3 has 15 amino acids. Here the CDR3 reads CASSVAPGANTEAFF. The CDR3 DNA reads TGTGCCAGCAGCGTAGCCCCAGGCGCGAACACTGAAGCTTTCTTT.